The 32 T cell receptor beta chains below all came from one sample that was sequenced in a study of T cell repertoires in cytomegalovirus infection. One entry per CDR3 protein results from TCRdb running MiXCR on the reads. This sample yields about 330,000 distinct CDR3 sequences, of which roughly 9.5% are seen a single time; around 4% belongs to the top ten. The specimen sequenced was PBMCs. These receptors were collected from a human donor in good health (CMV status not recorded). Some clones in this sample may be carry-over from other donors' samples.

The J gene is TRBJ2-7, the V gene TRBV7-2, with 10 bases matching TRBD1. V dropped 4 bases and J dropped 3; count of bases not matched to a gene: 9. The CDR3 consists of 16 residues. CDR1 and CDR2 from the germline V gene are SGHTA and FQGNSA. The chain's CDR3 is CASSSVRTGGFYEQYF. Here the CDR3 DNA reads TGTGCCAGCAGCTCCGTACGGACAGGGGGTTTCTACGAGCAGTACTTC.

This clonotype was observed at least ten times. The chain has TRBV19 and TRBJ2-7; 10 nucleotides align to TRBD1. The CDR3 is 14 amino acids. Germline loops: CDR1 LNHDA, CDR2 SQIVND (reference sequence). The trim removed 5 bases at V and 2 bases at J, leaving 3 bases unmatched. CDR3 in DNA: TGTGCCAGTAGTGGAGGACAGGGGGCCTACGAGCAGTACTTC. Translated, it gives CASSGGQGAYEQYF.

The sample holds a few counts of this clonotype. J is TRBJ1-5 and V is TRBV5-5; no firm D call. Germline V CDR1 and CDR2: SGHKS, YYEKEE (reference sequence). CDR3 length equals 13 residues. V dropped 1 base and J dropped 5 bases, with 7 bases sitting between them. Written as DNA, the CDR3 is TGTGCCAGCAGCTTGTTAATAGATCAGCCCCAGCATTTT. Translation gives CASSLLIDQPQHF.

The CDR3 here is CSVLKTGSSYEQYF. DNA of the CDR3: TGCAGCGTTCTTAAGACAGGGAGCTCCTACGAGCAGTACTTC. This rearrangement joins TRBV29-1 to TRBJ2-7; 7 bases align to TRBD1. The CDR3 loop spans 14 amino acids. V shed 5 bases, J shed 0 bases, and the junction held 7 bases outside the gene matches. Germline V gene lookup returns CDR1 SQVTM and CDR2 ANQGSEA.

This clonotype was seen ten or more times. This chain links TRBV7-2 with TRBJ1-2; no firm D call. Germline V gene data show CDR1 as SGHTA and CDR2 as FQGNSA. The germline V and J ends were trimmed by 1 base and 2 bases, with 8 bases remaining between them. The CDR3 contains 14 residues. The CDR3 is CASSLEVGNYGYTF. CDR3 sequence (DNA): TGTGCCAGCAGCTTAGAAGTAGGGAACTATGGCTACACCTTC.

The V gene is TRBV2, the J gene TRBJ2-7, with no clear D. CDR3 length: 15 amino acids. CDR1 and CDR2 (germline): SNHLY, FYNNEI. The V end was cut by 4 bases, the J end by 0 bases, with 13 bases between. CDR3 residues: CASSGLLSPSYEQYF. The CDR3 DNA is TGTGCCAGCAGTGGGCTACTATCCCCCTCCTACGAGCAGTACTTC.

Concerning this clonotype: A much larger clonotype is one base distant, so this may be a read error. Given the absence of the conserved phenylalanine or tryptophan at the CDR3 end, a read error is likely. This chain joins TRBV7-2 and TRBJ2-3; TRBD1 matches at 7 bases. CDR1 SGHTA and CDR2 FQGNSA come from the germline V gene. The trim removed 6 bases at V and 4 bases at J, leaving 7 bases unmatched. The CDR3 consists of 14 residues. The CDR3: CASRVIQGPDTQYS. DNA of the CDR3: TGTGCCAGCAGAGTAATACAGGGGCCAGATACGCAGTATTCT.

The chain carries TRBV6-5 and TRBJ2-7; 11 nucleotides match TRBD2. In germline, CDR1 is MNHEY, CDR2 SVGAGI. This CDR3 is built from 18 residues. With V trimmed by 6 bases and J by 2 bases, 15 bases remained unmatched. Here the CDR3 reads CASRPSQALAGGPYEQYF. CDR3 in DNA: TGTGCCAGCAGACCGTCCCAAGCCCTAGCGGGAGGACCCTACGAGCAGTACTTC.

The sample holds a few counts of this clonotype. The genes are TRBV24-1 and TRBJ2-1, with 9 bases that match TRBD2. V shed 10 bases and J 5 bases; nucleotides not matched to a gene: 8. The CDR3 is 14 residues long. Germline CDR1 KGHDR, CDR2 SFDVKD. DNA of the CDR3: TGTGCCACAAGGGATAGCGGGGGACACAATGAGCAGTTCTTC. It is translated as CATRDSGGHNEQFF.

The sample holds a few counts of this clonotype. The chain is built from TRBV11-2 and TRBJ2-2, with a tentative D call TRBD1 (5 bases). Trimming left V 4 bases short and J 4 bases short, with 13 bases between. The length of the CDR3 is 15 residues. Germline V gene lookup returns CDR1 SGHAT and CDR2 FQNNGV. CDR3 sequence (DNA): TGTGCCAGCAGCTGGGTGGGGCCTAGCACCGGGGAGCTGTTTTTT. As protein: CASSWVGPSTGELFF.

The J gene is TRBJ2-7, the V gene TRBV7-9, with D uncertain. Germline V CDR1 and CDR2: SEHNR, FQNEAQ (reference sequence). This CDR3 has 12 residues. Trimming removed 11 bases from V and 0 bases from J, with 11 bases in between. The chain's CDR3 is CAGETSSYEQYF. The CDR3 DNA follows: TGTGCCGGAGAGACGAGCTCCTACGAGCAGTACTTC.

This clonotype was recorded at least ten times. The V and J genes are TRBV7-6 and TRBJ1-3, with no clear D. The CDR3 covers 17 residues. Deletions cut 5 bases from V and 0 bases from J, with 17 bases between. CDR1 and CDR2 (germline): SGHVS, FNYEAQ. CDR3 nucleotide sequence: TGTGCCAGCAGCCCGGTGTCCGGCGGACTCTCTGGAAACACCATATATTTT. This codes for CASSPVSGGLSGNTIYF.

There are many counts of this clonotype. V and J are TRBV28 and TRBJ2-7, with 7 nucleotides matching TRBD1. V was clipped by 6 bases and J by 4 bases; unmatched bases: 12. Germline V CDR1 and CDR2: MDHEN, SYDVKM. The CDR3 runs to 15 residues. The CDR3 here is CASREEQGTAYEQYF. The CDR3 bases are TGTGCCAGCAGAGAGGAACAGGGGACGGCATACGAGCAGTACTTC.

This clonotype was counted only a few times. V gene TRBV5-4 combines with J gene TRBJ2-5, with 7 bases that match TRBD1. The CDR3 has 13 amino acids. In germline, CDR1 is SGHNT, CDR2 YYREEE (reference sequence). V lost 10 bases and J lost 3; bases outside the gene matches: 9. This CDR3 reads CAVTSGTEETQYF. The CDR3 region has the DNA TGTGCCGTAACCTCCGGGACAGAAGAGACCCAGTACTTC. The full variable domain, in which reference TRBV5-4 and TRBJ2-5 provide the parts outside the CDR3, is ETGVTQSPTHLIKTRGQQVTLRCSSQSGHNTVSWYQQALGQGPQFIFQYYREEENGRGNFPPRFSGLQFPNYSSELNVNALELDDSALYLCAVTSGTEETQYFGPGTRLLVL.

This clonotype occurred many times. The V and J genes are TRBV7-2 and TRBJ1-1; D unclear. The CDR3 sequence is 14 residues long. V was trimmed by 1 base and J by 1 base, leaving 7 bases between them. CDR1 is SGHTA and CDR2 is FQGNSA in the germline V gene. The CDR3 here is CASSLGVSNTEAFF. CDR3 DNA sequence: TGTGCCAGCAGCTTAGGAGTGTCGAACACTGAAGCTTTCTTT. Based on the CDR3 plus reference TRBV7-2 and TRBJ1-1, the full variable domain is GAGVSQSPSNKVTEKGKDVELRCDPISGHTALYWYRQSLGQGLEFLIYFQGNSAPDKSGLPSDRFSAERTGGSVSTLTIQRTQQEDSAVYLCASSLGVSNTEAFFGQGTRLTVV.

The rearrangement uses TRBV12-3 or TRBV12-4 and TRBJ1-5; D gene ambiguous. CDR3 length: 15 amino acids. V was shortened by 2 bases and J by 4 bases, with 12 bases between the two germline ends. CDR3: CASSLREQPNQPQHF. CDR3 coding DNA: TGTGCCAGCAGTTTAAGGGAACAGCCTAATCAGCCCCAGCATTTT.

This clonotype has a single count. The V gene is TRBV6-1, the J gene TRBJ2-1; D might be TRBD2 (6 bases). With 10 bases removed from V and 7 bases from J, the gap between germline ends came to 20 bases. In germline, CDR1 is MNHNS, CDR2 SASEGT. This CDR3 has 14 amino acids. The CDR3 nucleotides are TGTGCCACCACGGAGGGCGTGGGGAAGAATGAGCAGTTCTTC. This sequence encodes CATTEGVGKNEQFF.

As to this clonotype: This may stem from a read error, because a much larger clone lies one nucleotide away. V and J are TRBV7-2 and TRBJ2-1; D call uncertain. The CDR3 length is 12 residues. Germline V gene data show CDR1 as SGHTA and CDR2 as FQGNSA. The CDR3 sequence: CVTKAGYNEQFF. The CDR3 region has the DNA TGTGTCACAAAAGCAGGCTACAATGAGCAGTTCTTC.

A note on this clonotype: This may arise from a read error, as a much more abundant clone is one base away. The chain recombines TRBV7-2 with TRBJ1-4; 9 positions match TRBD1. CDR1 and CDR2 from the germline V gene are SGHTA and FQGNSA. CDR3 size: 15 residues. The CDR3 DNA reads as TGTGCCAGCAGCCTGACAGGGGGGGGTAATGAAAAACTGATTTTT. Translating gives CASSLTGGGNEKLIF. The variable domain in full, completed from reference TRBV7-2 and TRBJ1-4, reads GAGVSQSPSNKVTEKGKDVELRCDPISGHTALYWYRQSLGQGLEFLIYFQGNSAPDKSGLPSDRFSAERTGGSVSTLTIQRTQQEDSAVYLCASSLTGGGNEKLIFGSGTQLSVL.

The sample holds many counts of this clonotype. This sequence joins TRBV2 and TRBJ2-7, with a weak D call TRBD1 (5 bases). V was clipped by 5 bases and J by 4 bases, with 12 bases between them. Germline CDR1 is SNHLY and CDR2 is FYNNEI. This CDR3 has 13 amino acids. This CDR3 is CASSPGLRYEQYF. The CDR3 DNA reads TGTGCCAGCAGTCCAGGGTTAAGGTACGAGCAGTACTTC.

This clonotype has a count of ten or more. CDR3 in DNA: TGTGCCAGCAGCCTCCGAACCGCCCGGACAGGGAATATAGACACCATATATTTT. This translates into CASSLRTARTGNIDTIYF. The V and J genes are TRBV7-2 and TRBJ1-3; 8 bases fit TRBD1. Per the germline V gene, CDR1 is SGHTA and CDR2 is FQGNSA. V was clipped by 5 bases and J by 8 bases; unmatched bases: 20. The length of the CDR3 is 18 residues.

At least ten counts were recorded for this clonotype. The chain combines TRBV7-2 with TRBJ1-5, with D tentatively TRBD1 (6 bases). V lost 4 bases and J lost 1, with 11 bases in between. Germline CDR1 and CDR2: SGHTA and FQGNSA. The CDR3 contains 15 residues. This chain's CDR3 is CASSSWTASNQPQHF. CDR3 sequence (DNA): TGTGCCAGCAGCTCCTGGACAGCCAGCAATCAGCCCCAGCATTTT. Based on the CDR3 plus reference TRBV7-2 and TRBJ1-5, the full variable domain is GAGVSQSPSNKVTEKGKDVELRCDPISGHTALYWYRQSLGQGLEFLIYFQGNSAPDKSGLPSDRFSAERTGGSVSTLTIQRTQQEDSAVYLCASSSWTASNQPQHFGDGTRLSIL.

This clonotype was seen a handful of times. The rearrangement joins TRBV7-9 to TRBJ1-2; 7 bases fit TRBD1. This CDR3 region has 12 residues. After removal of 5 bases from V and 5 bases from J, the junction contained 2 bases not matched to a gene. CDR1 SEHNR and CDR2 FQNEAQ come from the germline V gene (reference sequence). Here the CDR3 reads CASSETGYGYTF. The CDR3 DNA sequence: TGTGCCAGCAGCGAGACAGGGTATGGCTACACCTTC.

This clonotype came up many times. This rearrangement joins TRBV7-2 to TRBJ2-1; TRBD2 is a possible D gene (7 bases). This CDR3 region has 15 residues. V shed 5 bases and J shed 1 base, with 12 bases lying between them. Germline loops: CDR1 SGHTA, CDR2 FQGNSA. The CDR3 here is CASSRRGPSYNEQFF. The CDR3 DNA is TGTGCCAGCAGCCGGCGGGGGCCATCCTACAATGAGCAGTTCTTC.

This CDR3 is CASSSPRSNTGELFF. The CDR3 nucleotides are TGTGCCAGCAGTTCTCCCAGGTCGAACACCGGGGAGCTGTTTTTT. The chain recombines TRBV6-1 with TRBJ2-2; D remains ambiguous. Germline V gives CDR1 MNHNS, CDR2 SASEGT. Trimming left V 5 bases short and J 0 bases short, with 10 bases between. The CDR3 consists of 15 residues.

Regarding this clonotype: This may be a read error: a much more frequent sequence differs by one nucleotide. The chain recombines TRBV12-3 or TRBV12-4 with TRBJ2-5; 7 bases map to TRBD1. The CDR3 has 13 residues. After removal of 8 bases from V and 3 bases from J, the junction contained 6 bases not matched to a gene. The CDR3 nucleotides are TGTGCCAGCGACACAGGGGCGAAAGAGACCCAGTACTTC. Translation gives CASDTGAKETQYF.

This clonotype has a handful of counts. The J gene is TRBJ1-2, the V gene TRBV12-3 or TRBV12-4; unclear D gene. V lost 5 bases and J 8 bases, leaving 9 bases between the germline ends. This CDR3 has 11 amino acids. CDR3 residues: CASSNPGGYTF. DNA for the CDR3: TGTGCCAGCAGTAACCCCGGAGGCTACACCTTC.

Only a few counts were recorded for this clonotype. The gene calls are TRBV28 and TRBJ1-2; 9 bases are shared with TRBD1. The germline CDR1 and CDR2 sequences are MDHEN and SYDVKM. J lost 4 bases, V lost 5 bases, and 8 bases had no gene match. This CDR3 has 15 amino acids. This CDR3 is CASSLAGQGRYGYTF. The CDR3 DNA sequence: TGTGCCAGCAGTCTAGCGGGACAGGGACGCTATGGCTACACCTTC.

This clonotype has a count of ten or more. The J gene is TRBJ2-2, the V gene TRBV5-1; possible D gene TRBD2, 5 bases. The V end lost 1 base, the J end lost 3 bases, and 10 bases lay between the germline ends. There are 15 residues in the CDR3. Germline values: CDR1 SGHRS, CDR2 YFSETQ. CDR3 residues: CASSLTGYYTGELFF. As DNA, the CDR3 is TGCGCCAGCAGCTTGACGGGATACTACACCGGGGAGCTGTTTTTT. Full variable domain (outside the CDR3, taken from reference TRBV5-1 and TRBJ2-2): KAGVTQTPRYLIKTRGQQVTLSCSPISGHRSVSWYQQTPGQGLQFLFEYFSETQRNKGNFPGRFSGRQFSNSRSEMNVSTLELGDSALYLCASSLTGYYTGELFFGEGSRLTVL.

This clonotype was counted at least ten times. This CDR3 reads CASSRQGRSSTAETQYF. The CDR3 DNA is TGTGCCAGCAGCCGACAGGGGAGAAGTTCTACGGCGGAGACCCAGTACTTC. This chain connects TRBV7-2 to TRBJ2-5, with 8 bases matching TRBD1. CDR1 SGHTA and CDR2 FQGNSA come from the germline V gene. This CDR3 has 17 residues. The ends lost 5 bases at V and 5 bases at J; junction bases unmatched: 16.

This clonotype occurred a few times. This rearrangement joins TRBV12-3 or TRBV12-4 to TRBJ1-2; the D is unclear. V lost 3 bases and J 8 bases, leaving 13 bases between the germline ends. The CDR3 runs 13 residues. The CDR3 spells CASSFSPTRGYTF. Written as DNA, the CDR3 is TGTGCCAGCAGTTTCTCCCCCACGCGGGGCTACACCTTC.

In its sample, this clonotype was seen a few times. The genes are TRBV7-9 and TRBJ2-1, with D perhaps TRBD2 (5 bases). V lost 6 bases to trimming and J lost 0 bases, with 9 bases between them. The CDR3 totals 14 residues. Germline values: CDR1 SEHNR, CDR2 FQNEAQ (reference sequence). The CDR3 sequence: CASRIGSSYNEQFF. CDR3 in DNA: TGTGCCAGCAGAATAGGGAGCTCCTACAATGAGCAGTTCTTC.